Following are 9 T cell receptor beta chains from one sample sequenced in a study of STAT5B mutations in CD4+ large granular lymphocyte leukemia. Assay: immunoSEQ multiplex PCR; the TCRdb copy retains only in-frame clones and omits some. The sample carries about 48,000 clones, less than 85% recorded once. Sequencing input: CD4+ T cells from blood buffy coats. All receptors derive from a human donor in good health.

J is TRBJ1-4 and V is TRBV5-4; TRBD1 is a possible D gene (5 bases). CDR3 length equals 17 residues. Trimming left V 4 bases short and J 4 bases short, with 20 bases between. Germline assignment: CDR1 SGHNT and CDR2 YYREEE (reference sequence). The CDR3: CASSPAAGRVNNEKLFF. CDR3 DNA: TGTGCCAGCAGCCCTGCGGCAGGGAGGGTCAATAATGAAAAACTGTTTTTT. The whole variable domain, remainder taken from reference TRBV5-4 and TRBJ1-4, is ETGVTQSPTHLIKTRGQQVTLRCSSQSGHNTVSWYQQALGQGPQFIFQYYREEENGRGNFPPRFSGLQFPNYSSELNVNALELDDSALYLCASSPAAGRVNNEKLFFGSGTQLSVL.

The rearrangement uses TRBV5-4 and TRBJ2-7; 10 nucleotides align to TRBD1. Germline CDR1 reads SGHNT; CDR2 reads YYREEE (reference sequence). CDR3 length: 16 residues. After removal of 4 bases from V and 3 bases from J, the junction contained 10 bases not matched to a gene. The CDR3 spells CASSPPGTGVFYEQYF. DNA for the CDR3: TGTGCCAGCAGCCCACCCGGGACAGGGGTTTTCTACGAGCAGTACTTC.

In this sample, this clone turned up a few times. V is TRBV6-1 and J is TRBJ1-1; the D gene is possibly TRBD1 (5 bases). Trimming removed 3 bases at V and 5 bases at J, with 13 bases between. The CDR3 sequence is 14 residues long. From germline, CDR1 is MNHNS and CDR2 SASEGT. CDR3 in DNA: TGTGCCAGCAGTGAGATCCAGGGTTTAACTGAAGCTTTCTTT. Residues: CASSEIQGLTEAFF.

The V gene is TRBV7-2, the J gene TRBJ1-6; 7 positions match TRBD1. With V trimmed by 1 base and J by 6 bases, 9 bases remained unmatched. The germline gives CDR1 SGHTA, CDR2 FQGNSA. This CDR3 comprises 17 residues. DNA of the CDR3: TGTGCCAGCAGCTTAGGGGCCCAGGGGGTGATTAATTCACCCCTCCACTTT. Its translation is CASSLGAQGVINSPLHF.

In its sample, this clone was seen once. V usage is TRBV27 and J usage is TRBJ1-4; D unresolved. V lost 1 base and J 4 bases, leaving 7 bases between the germline ends. Germline-derived CDR1 and CDR2 are MNHEY and SMNVEV (reference sequence). This CDR3 spans 14 amino acids. This CDR3 is CASSLYLSNEKLFF. The CDR3 coding sequence is TGTGCCAGCAGTTTATATCTCAGTAATGAAAAACTGTTTTTT. The full variable domain, rest sourced from reference TRBV27 and TRBJ1-4, is EAQVTQNPRYLITVTGKKLTVTCSQNMNHEYMSWYRQDPGLGLRQIYYSMNVEVTDKGDVPEGYKVSRKEKRNFPLILESPSPNQTSLYFCASSLYLSNEKLFFGSGTQLSVL.

The chain links TRBV6-5 to TRBJ2-1; either TRBD1 or TRBD2 may fit D (6 bases each). Germline assignment: CDR1 MNHEY and CDR2 SVGAGI. This CDR3 has 14 amino acids. Trimming removed 3 bases at V and 7 bases at J, with 13 bases between. CDR3 in amino acids: CASSYGGGPNEQFF. CDR3 sequence (DNA): TGTGCCAGCAGTTATGGAGGGGGACCAAATGAGCAGTTCTTC.

This chain uses TRBV21-1 with TRBJ1-3. TRBV21-1 has pseudogene status. The CDR3 contains 14 residues. The CDR3, as DNA: TGTGCCAGCAGCAAAGGAAGGGAGGGAAACACCATATATTTT. Amino acid sequence: CASSKGREGNTIYF.

The V and J genes are TRBV5-1 and TRBJ1-1, with 10 bases lining up with TRBD1. The V gene end was trimmed by 4 bases and the J gene end by 5 bases; junction bases not matched to a gene: 5. The CDR3 loop spans 14 amino acids. Germline V gene data show CDR1 as SGHRS and CDR2 as YFSETQ. CDR3 nucleotides: TGCGCCAGCAGCGTGACAGGGGGCAGAACTGAAGCTTTCTTT. Its translation: CASSVTGGRTEAFF. Together with reference TRBV5-1 and TRBJ1-1, the CDR3 gives the full variable domain: KAGVTQTPRYLIKTRGQQVTLSCSPISGHRSVSWYQQTPGQGLQFLFEYFSETQRNKGNFPGRFSGRQFSNSRSEMNVSTLELGDSALYLCASSVTGGRTEAFFGQGTRLTVV.

This clone occurred once. CDR3 nucleotide sequence: TGTGCCAGCAGTTACCAAACTAGCGGGGGGGTTGAGCAGTTCTTC. It yields the protein CASSYQTSGGVEQFF. The chain combines TRBV6-5 with TRBJ2-1; 13 bases match TRBD2. The CDR3 consists of 15 residues. CDR1 is MNHEY, CDR2 SVGAGI, per germline. With 2 bases clipped from V and 9 bases from J, the junction kept 4 bases outside the gene matches.